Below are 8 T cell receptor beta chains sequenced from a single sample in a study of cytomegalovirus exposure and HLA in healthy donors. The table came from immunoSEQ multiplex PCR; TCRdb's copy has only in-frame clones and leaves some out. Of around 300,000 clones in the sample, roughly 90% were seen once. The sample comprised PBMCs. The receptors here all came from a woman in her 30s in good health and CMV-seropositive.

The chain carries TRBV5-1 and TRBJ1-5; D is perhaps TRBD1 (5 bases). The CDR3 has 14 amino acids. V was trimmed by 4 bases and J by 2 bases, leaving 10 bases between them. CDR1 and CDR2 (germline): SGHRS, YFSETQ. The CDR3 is CASSPGTGNQPQHF. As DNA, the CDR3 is TGCGCCAGCAGCCCCGGGACGGGCAATCAGCCCCAGCATTTT.

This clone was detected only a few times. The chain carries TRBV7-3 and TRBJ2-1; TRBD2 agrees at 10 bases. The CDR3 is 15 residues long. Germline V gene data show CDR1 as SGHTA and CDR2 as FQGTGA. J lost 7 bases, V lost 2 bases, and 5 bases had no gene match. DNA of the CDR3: TGTGCCAGCAGCTTACAAGCGGGAGGGCCAAATGAGCAGTTCTTC. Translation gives CASSLQAGGPNEQFF.

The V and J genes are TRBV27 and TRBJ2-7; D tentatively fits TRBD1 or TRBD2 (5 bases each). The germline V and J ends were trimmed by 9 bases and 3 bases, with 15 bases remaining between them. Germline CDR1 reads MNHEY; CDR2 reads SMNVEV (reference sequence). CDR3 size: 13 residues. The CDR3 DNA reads TGTGCCAGTAGAGGGACGGTAATCTACGAGCAGTACTTC. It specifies CASRGTVIYEQYF.

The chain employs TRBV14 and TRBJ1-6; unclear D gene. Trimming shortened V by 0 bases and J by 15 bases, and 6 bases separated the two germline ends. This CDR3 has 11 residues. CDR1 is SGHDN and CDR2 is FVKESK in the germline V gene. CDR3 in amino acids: CASSQDGLLHF. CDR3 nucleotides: TGTGCCAGCAGCCAAGACGGACTCCTCCACTTT.

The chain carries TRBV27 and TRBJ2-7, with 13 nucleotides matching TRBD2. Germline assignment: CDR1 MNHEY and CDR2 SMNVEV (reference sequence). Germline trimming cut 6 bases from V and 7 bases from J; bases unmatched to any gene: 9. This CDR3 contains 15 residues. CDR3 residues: CASRPGLAGAGEQYF. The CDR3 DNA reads TGTGCCAGCAGACCCGGACTAGCGGGAGCGGGGGAGCAGTACTTC.

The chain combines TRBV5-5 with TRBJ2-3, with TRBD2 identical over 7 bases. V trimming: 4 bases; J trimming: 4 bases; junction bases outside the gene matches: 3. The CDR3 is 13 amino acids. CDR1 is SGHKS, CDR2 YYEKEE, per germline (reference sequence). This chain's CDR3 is CASSLGLADTQYF. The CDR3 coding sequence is TGTGCCAGCAGCCTCGGACTAGCAGATACGCAGTATTTT.

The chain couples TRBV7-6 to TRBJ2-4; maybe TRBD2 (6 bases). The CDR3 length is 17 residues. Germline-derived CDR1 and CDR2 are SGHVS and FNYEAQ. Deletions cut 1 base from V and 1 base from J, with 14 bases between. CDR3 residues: CASSLGGTGVAKNIQYF. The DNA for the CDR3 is TGTGCCAGCAGCTTAGGTGGGACGGGAGTGGCCAAAAACATTCAGTACTTC. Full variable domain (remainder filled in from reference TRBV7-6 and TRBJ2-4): GAGVSQSPRYKVTKRGQDVALRCDPISGHVSLYWYRQALGQGPEFLTYFNYEAQQDKSGLPNDRFSAERPEGSISTLTIQRTEQRDSAMYRCASSLGGTGVAKNIQYFGAGTRLSVL.

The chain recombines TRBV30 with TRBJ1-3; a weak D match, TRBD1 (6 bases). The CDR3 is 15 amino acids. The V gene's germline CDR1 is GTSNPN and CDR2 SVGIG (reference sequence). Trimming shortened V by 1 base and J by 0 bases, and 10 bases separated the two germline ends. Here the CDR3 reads CAWSAGQLSGNTIYF. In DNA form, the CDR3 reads TGTGCCTGGAGTGCTGGACAGCTCTCTGGAAACACCATATATTTT. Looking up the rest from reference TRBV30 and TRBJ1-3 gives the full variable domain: SQTIHQWPATLVQPVGSPLSLECTVEGTSNPNLYWYRQAAGRGLQLLFYSVGIGQISSEVPQNLSASRPQDRQFILSSKKLLLSDSGFYLCAWSAGQLSGNTIYFGEGSWLTVV.